These 26 T cell receptor beta chains originate from one sample sequenced in a study of blood T cell repertoires in COVID-19. Clones were sequenced by immunoSEQ multiplex PCR, and TCRdb holds only the in-frame ones, with some missing. In the table there are 140,000 to 150,000 clones, approximately 80% of which are singletons. The sequencing input was peripheral blood. Receptor source: a woman between 40 and 55 years old with active or convalescent COVID-19.

This chain's CDR3 is CASSLEIRGTTEAFF. The CDR3, as DNA: TGTGCCAGCAGCTTGGAGATTCGGGGTACGACTGAAGCTTTCTTT. This chain uses TRBV5-4 with TRBJ1-1; no definite D call. CDR3 size: 15 residues. The V gene lost 0 bases and the J gene lost 5 bases, with 14 bases spanning the gap. Germline CDR1 is SGHNT and CDR2 is YYREEE (reference sequence).

In this sample, this clone turned up once. The rearrangement joins TRBV19 to TRBJ1-2; TRBD1 is a possible D gene (6 bases). V gave up 5 bases and J gave up 7 bases, with 17 bases separating them. Per germline, CDR1 LNHDA and CDR2 SQIVND (reference sequence). This CDR3 spans 14 amino acids. This chain's CDR3 is CASSAPRGAFGYTF. Here the CDR3 DNA reads TGTGCCAGTAGTGCCCCGCGGGGGGCTTTTGGCTACACCTTC.

In this sample, this clone turned up once. V is TRBV24-1 and J is TRBJ1-2; D is undetermined. The V gene lost 3 bases and the J gene lost 6 bases, with 13 bases spanning the gap. CDR3 length equals 14 residues. From germline, CDR1 is KGHDR and CDR2 SFDVKD. The CDR3 nucleotides are TGTGCCACCAGTGATCCGGGAGAAGAGCATGGCTACACCTTC. Encoded protein: CATSDPGEEHGYTF.

The J gene is TRBJ1-1, the V gene TRBV19; possible D gene TRBD1, 6 bases. The CDR3 extends over 13 amino acids. Deletions cut 5 bases from V and 1 base from J, with 8 bases between. CDR1 is LNHDA and CDR2 is SQIVND in the germline V gene (reference sequence). CDR3 residues: CASSPQGNTEAFF. The CDR3 nucleotides are TGTGCCAGTAGTCCACAGGGGAACACTGAAGCTTTCTTT.

The gene calls are TRBV3-1 (or the pseudogene TRBV3-2) and TRBJ1-2, with a tentative D call TRBD1 (5 bases). Germline V gene sequence: CDR1 LGHDT, CDR2 YNNKEL (reference sequence). The CDR3 is 15 amino acids. Trimming stripped 6 bases from V and 1 base from J, with 15 bases between. CDR3 protein: CASRPTGGSNYGYTF. DNA for the CDR3: TGTGCCAGCAGGCCTACAGGAGGGAGTAACTATGGCTACACCTTC.

V gene TRBV29-1 combines with J gene TRBJ2-3, with D possibly TRBD1 on 8 matching bases. The germline gives CDR1 SQVTM, CDR2 ANQGSEA. CDR3 size: 12 residues. This CDR3 is CGGGQGTDTQYF. The CDR3 DNA follows: TGCGGGGGGGGACAGGGCACAGATACGCAGTATTTT.

The V gene is TRBV24-1, the J gene TRBJ1-1; 7 bases map to TRBD1. The CDR3 length is 15 residues. The germline V gene has CDR1 KGHDR and CDR2 SFDVKD. Trimming at V came to 4 bases and at J to 4 bases, leaving 8 bases not matched to a gene. The CDR3 nucleotides are TGTGCCACCAGTGACTACAGGGGAACGGGCACTGAAGCTTTCTTT. Translated: CATSDYRGTGTEAFF.

The J gene is TRBJ2-1, the V gene TRBV5-1; 9 bases are shared with TRBD2. V lost 3 bases and J lost 2; bases outside the gene matches: 9. Germline CDR1 and CDR2: SGHRS and YFSETQ. The CDR3 sequence is 17 residues long. The CDR3 spells CASSWGSGSPTYNEQFF. CDR3 in DNA: TGCGCCAGCAGCTGGGGTAGCGGGAGCCCTACCTACAATGAGCAGTTCTTC.

In this sample, this clone turned up once. This sequence joins TRBV19 and TRBJ1-5, with D unclear. The germline V and J ends were trimmed by 5 bases and 3 bases, with 14 bases remaining between them. CDR1 is LNHDA and CDR2 is SQIVND in the germline V gene (reference sequence). This CDR3 has 15 amino acids. This CDR3 is CASSYSRRINQPQHF. As DNA, the CDR3 is TGTGCCAGTAGTTACAGCCGCCGGATCAATCAGCCCCAGCATTTT.

Only one count was recorded for this clone. The chain combines TRBV7-9 with TRBJ2-7, with TRBD1 as a possible D gene (6 bases). In germline, CDR1 is SEHNR, CDR2 FQNEAQ (reference sequence). This CDR3 has 17 residues. Trimming cost V 2 bases and J 5 bases, with 22 bases left between them. CDR3 residues: CASSLPRQQGISHEQYF. CDR3 nucleotide sequence: TGTGCCAGCAGCTTACCCCGCCAACAGGGTATCAGCCACGAGCAGTACTTC.

The DNA for the CDR3 is TGTGCCAGCAGCCAGCCGGGACTAGCGCAAGAGACCCAGTACTTC. Translating gives CASSQPGLAQETQYF. V gene TRBV3-1 (or the pseudogene TRBV3-2) combines with J gene TRBJ2-5; 10 positions agree with TRBD2. The CDR3 length is 15 residues. Germline loops: CDR1 LGHDT, CDR2 YNNKEL (reference sequence). Trimming took 3 bases from V and 2 from J; bases not matched to a gene: 3.

The chain uses TRBV9 and TRBJ2-3, with 12 bases identical to TRBD2. The germline V gene encodes CDR1 SGDLS and CDR2 YYNGEE. The V segment lost 4 bases and the J segment 5 bases; nucleotides outside the gene matches: 5. The CDR3 loop spans 15 amino acids. The CDR3 DNA is TGTGCCAGCAGCCCTGGACTAGCGGGAAGAGATACGCAGTATTTT. This sequence encodes CASSPGLAGRDTQYF.

V is TRBV29-1 and J is TRBJ2-3, with 10 bases identical to TRBD2. The CDR3 has 15 residues. Germline loops: CDR1 SQVTM, CDR2 ANQGSEA. The J segment lost 4 bases and the V segment lost 4 bases, leaving 8 bases of the junction unmatched. CDR3 protein: CSVAGASGSPDTQYF. The DNA for the CDR3 is TGCAGCGTTGCGGGGGCTAGCGGGAGCCCAGATACGCAGTATTTT.

V and J are TRBV4-1 and TRBJ1-1; TRBD1 matches 9 bases. Losses at the gene ends were 2 bases for V and 0 bases for J; bases not matched to a gene: 7. In germline, CDR1 is MGHRA, CDR2 YSYEKL. The CDR3 runs 17 residues. The CDR3 is CASSQPDRGLMNTEAFF. In DNA form, the CDR3 reads TGCGCCAGCAGCCAACCGGACAGGGGACTCATGAACACTGAAGCTTTCTTT.

The chain joins TRBV9 to TRBJ1-3, with D possibly matching TRBD1 (6 bases). The CDR3 has 15 residues. Trimming removed 4 bases at V and 4 bases at J, with 15 bases between. CDR1 and CDR2 from the germline V gene are SGDLS and YYNGEE. CDR3 sequence: CASSPRLGGGNTIYF. In nucleotides, the CDR3 is TGTGCCAGCAGCCCCCGGTTAGGGGGAGGAAACACCATATATTTT. Together with reference TRBV9 and TRBJ1-3, the CDR3 gives the full variable domain: DSGVTQTPKHLITATGQRVTLRCSPRSGDLSVYWYQQSLDQGLQFLIQYYNGEERAKGNILERFSAQQFPDLHSELNLSSLELGDSALYFCASSPRLGGGNTIYFGEGSWLTVV.

V is TRBV27 and J is TRBJ1-5, with D tentatively TRBD1 (6 bases). The germline gives CDR1 MNHEY, CDR2 SMNVEV (reference sequence). The CDR3 sequence is 16 residues long. Trimming shortened V by 1 base and J by 3 bases, and 13 bases separated the two germline ends. The CDR3 sequence is CASSLYGRGDNQPQHF. For the CDR3, the DNA is TGTGCCAGCAGTTTATATGGCAGGGGCGACAATCAGCCCCAGCATTTT.

The gene calls are TRBV19 and TRBJ2-4, with D possibly matching TRBD2 (6 bases). The germline V and J ends were trimmed by 6 bases and 1 base, with 10 bases remaining between them. The CDR3 loop spans 14 amino acids. Germline V gene sequence: CDR1 LNHDA, CDR2 SQIVND (reference sequence). The CDR3 here is CASRGGAAKNIQYF. Here the CDR3 DNA reads TGTGCCAGTAGGGGAGGCGCGGCCAAAAACATTCAGTACTTC.

The V gene is TRBV19, the J gene TRBJ1-5, with D maybe TRBD1 (5 bases). V was clipped by 8 bases and J by 6 bases, with 17 bases between them. Germline CDR1 LNHDA, CDR2 SQIVND (reference sequence). The CDR3 is 14 residues long. CDR3 in amino acids: CASRMGGGFQPQHF. CDR3 coding DNA: TGTGCCAGTCGGATGGGGGGGGGTTTTCAGCCCCAGCATTTT.

This chain uses TRBV6-5 with TRBJ1-2, with TRBD1 matching over 7 bases. J lost 2 bases, V lost 6 bases, and 3 bases had no gene match. The germline V gene has CDR1 MNHEY and CDR2 SVGAGI. The length of the CDR3 is 13 residues. CDR3 nucleotide sequence: TGTGCCAGCAGCCTCAGGGGGAACTATGGCTACACCTTC. Amino acid sequence: CASSLRGNYGYTF.

The chain combines TRBV5-4 with TRBJ1-1; D gene unclear. Germline V gene sequence: CDR1 SGHNT, CDR2 YYREEE (reference sequence). Trimming stripped 0 bases from V and 7 bases from J, with 13 bases between. The CDR3 loop spans 14 amino acids. The CDR3, as DNA: TGTGCCAGCAGCTTGGTCGGCATACTAAATGAAGCTTTCTTT. Encoded protein: CASSLVGILNEAFF.

V is TRBV9 and J is TRBJ2-1; D ambiguous. Germline V gene lookup returns CDR1 SGDLS and CDR2 YYNGEE. V lost 3 bases, J lost 8 bases, and 18 bases lay in between. The CDR3 length is 15 residues. DNA for the CDR3: TGTGCCAGCAGCGCCGGGTCTCGGAGTACGGATGAGCAGTTCTTC. Translating it yields CASSAGSRSTDEQFF.

This clone came up once. The V and J genes are TRBV7-2 and TRBJ2-3, with 7 nucleotides matching TRBD2. CDR1 and CDR2 from the germline V gene are SGHTA and FQGNSA. With 5 bases clipped from V and 5 bases from J, the junction kept 4 bases outside the gene matches. The length of the CDR3 is 13 residues. The DNA for the CDR3 is TGTGCCAGCAGCCTCCTAGCGGTAGATACGCAGTATTTT. Residues: CASSLLAVDTQYF.

The chain employs TRBV7-2 and TRBJ1-6; unclear D gene. With 5 bases removed from V and 11 bases from J, the gap between germline ends came to 10 bases. The germline CDR1 and CDR2 sequences are SGHTA and FQGNSA. This CDR3 region has 12 residues. The CDR3 coding sequence is TGTGCCAGCAGCCCCCCCCAGGCACCCCTCCACTTT. Protein: CASSPPQAPLHF. Full variable domain (rest looked up from reference TRBV7-2 and TRBJ1-6): GAGVSQSPSNKVTEKGKDVELRCDPISGHTALYWYRQSLGQGLEFLIYFQGNSAPDKSGLPSDRFSAERTGGSVSTLTIQRTQQEDSAVYLCASSPPQAPLHFGNGTRLTVT.

This clone was counted only a few times. The chain joins TRBV7-2 to TRBJ1-1; D is uncertain. V dropped 7 bases and J dropped 1 base, with 10 bases sitting between them. The CDR3 extends over 13 amino acids. Germline values: CDR1 SGHTA, CDR2 FQGNSA. The CDR3 nucleotides read TGTGCCAGCACCCAATTGCGGAACACTGAAGCTTTCTTT. This gives the protein CASTQLRNTEAFF.

The chain has TRBV5-1 and TRBJ2-3; the D gene is possibly TRBD1 (6 bases). V lost 5 bases and J 5 bases, leaving 18 bases between the germline ends. Germline loops: CDR1 SGHRS, CDR2 YFSETQ. The CDR3 runs to 15 residues. The DNA for the CDR3 is TGCGCCAGCAGACTATCCGTTCAACAGGGAGATACGCAGTATTTT. Its translation: CASRLSVQQGDTQYF.

This clone has more than one count but fewer than ten. The chain recombines TRBV19 with TRBJ1-2; D remains unclear. This CDR3 has 15 amino acids. V lost 0 bases, J lost 5 bases, and 13 bases lay in between. CDR1 LNHDA and CDR2 SQIVND come from the germline V gene (reference sequence). CDR3 DNA sequence: TGTGCCAGTAGTATAGAGGGAGCCCGAATTTATGGCTACACCTTC. The encoded protein is CASSIEGARIYGYTF.